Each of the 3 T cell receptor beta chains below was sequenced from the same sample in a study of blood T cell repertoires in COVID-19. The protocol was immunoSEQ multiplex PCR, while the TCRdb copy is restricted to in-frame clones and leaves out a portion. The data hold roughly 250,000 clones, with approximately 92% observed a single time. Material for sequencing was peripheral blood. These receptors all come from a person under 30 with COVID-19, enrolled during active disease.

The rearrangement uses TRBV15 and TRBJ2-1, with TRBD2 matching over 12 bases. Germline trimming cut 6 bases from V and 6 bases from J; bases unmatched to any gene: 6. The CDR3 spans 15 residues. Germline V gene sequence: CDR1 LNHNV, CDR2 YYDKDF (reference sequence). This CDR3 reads CATRPGLAGPNEQFF. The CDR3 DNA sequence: TGTGCCACCAGACCGGGACTAGCGGGTCCCAATGAGCAGTTCTTC.

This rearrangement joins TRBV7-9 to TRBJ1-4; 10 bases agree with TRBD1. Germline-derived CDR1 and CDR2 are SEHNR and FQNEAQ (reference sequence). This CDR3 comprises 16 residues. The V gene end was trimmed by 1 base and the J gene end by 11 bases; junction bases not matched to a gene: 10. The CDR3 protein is CASSLGLRDRGDKLFF. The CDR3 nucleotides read TGTGCCAGCAGCTTAGGATTAAGGGACAGGGGAGATAAACTGTTTTTT.

CDR3 sequence: CASSYQGSNTEAFF. The CDR3 DNA follows: TGTGCCAGCAGTTACCAGGGGAGTAACACTGAAGCTTTCTTT. The chain joins TRBV6-5 to TRBJ1-1; the D gene is possibly TRBD1 (6 bases). The V end lost 2 bases, the J end lost 2 bases, and 9 bases lay between the germline ends. Germline lookup yields CDR1 MNHEY and CDR2 SVGAGI. The CDR3 totals 14 residues.